This T cell receptor beta chain was retrieved from a study of blood T cells in healthy people across ages. The overall study: Template switching caught about one barcoded beta molecule for each two T cells.

Regarding the study as a whole: Naive CD4+ cells and diversity were both higher in long-lived donors than in aged donors.

A J-beta primer mix and a sample-barcoded 5' primer were used in a second PCR of roughly 6 to 12 cycles. TCRdb reprocessed the 5' RACE reads with MiXCR, giving one entry per CDR3 protein. The profile shows some 920,000 distinct CDR3 sequences, roughly 51% of them singletons. The germline gives CDR1 SGHTA, CDR2 FQGNSA. V trimming: 5 bases; J trimming: 2 bases; junction bases outside the gene matches: 5. CDR3 size: 15 residues. Regarding this clonotype: Its target is not known.

Extracted total RNA amounted to at least 5.5 micrograms for each sample. The sequence was collected from a woman aged 55-69 years in good health. Source material: blood. The V call is TRBV7-2, the J call TRBJ2-7, with 11 bases matching TRBD2. The CDR3 DNA sequence: TGTGCCAGCAGCCGGACTAGCGGGTACCCCTACGAGCAGTACTTC. It codes for CASSRTSGYPYEQYF. The variable domain in full, completed from reference TRBV7-2 and TRBJ2-7, reads GAGVSQSPSNKVTEKGKDVELRCDPISGHTALYWYRQSLGQGLEFLIYFQGNSAPDKSGLPSDRFSAERTGGSVSTLTIQRTQQEDSAVYLCASSRTSGYPYEQYFGPGTRLTVT.